This T cell receptor (beta chain) was found in a study of a mutant IDH1 vaccine in newly diagnosed glioma. On the study more broadly: Vaccines began 4-6 weeks after radiotherapy alone, or with temozolomide cycles. Most had both radiotherapy and temozolomide beforehand; others had only one.

A note on this clone: Its antigen is not identified.

Study-level findings and limits: Changes to the top peripheral T cell clonotypes appeared unrelated to pseudoprogression.

Time point of the sample: week 23, last vaccination. Alongside topical imiquimod, each dose of vaccine comprised 300 ug of mutant IDH1 20-mer peptide. The donor cohort comprised cases of new WHO grade 3 or 4 IDH1-mutant, ATRX-lost astrocytoma. CDR3 size: 11 residues. Germline-derived CDR1 and CDR2 are SEHNR and FQNEAQ (reference sequence). Sequencing was performed with immunoSEQ multiplex PCR; in TCRdb, only in-frame clones are kept and a portion is missing. The data contain around 60,000 clones, about 85% of them singletons. Sequencing used PBMCs, obtained from a glioma patient whose treatment included an IDH1 peptide vaccine. The sequence was obtained from a man younger than 40 with glioma. V usage is TRBV7-9 and J usage is TRBJ2-5, with D possibly TRBD1 on 6 matching bases. The closer fit of TRBJ2-7 to the DNA end suggests the J call may be wrong. Here the CDR3 reads CASRGAHEQYF. In nucleotides, the CDR3 is TGTGCCAGCAGGGGGGCCCACGAGCAGTACTTC.